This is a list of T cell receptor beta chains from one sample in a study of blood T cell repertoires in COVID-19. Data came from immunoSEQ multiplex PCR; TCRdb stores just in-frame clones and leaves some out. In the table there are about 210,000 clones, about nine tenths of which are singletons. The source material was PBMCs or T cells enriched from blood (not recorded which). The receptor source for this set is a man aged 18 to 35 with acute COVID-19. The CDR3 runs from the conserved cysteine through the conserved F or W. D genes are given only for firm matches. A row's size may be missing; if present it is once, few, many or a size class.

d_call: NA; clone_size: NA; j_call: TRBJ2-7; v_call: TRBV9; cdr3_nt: TGTGCCAGCAGCGTAGAATTCGGCGAGCAGTACTTC; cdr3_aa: CASSVEFGEQYF
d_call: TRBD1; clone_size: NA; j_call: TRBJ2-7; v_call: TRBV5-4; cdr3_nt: TGTGCCAGCAGCGGGACAGGATATTCCTACGAGCAGTACTTC; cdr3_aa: CASSGTGYSYEQYF
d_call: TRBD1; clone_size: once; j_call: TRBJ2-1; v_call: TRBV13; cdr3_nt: TGTGCCAGCAGCGAGGGGACAGGGAATGAGCAGTTCTTC; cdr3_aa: CASSEGTGNEQFF
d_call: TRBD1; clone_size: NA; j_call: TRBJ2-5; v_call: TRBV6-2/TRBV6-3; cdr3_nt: TGTGCCAGCAGTCACCTGACAGGGTGGTACCAAGAGACCCAGTACTTC; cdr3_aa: CASSHLTGWYQETQYF
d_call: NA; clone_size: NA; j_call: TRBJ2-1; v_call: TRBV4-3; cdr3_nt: TGCGCCAGCAGCCCGGGGGACGCCGGGGATGAGCAGTTCTTC; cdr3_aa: CASSPGDAGDEQFF
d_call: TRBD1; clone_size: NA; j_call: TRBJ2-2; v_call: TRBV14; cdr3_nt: TGTGCCAGCAGTACGACAGGGGGCAGCGGGGAGCTGTTTTTT; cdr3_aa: CASSTTGGSGELFF
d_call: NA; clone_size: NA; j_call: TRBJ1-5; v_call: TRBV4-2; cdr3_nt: TGTGCCAGCAGCCCCAACCGGGGAAGCAATCAGCCCCAGCATTTT; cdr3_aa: CASSPNRGSNQPQHF
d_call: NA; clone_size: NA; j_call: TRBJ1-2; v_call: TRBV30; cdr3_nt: TGTGCCTGGAGTCCGGGATCCAGACCCGGCTACACCTTC; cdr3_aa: CAWSPGSRPGYTF
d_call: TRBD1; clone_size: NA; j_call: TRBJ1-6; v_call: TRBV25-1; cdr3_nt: TGTGCCAGCAGTGAAACCGGCGCAGGGGGCTGGTCACCCCTCCACTTT; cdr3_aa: CASSETGAGGWSPLHF
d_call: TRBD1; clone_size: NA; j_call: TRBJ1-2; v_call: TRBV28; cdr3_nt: TGTGCCAGCAGTTTAATACAGGGGGTGGAGGGCTACACCTTC; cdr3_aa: CASSLIQGVEGYTF
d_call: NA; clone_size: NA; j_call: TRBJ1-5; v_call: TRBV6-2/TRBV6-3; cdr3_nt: TGTGCCAGCAGTTTACGGGGGGCAGGGCAGCCCCAGCATTTT; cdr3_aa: CASSLRGAGQPQHF
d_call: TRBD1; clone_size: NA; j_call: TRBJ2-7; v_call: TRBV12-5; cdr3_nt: TGTGCTAGTGGCCCCGGGACAGGGACCCACGAGCAGTACTTC; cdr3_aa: CASGPGTGTHEQYF
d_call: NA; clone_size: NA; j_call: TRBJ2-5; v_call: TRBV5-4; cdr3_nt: TGTGCCAGCAGCTTGCCAGGGGTAAAACAAGAGACCCAGTACTTC; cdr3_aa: CASSLPGVKQETQYF
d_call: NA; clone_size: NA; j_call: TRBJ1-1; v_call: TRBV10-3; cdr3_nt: TGTGCCATCAGCTCCCCCAGGAACACTGAAGCTTTCTTT; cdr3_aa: CAISSPRNTEAFF
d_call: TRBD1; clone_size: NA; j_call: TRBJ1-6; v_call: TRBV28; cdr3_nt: TGTGCCAGCAGACCTTCGGGACAGGGTTTTATCCCCCTCCACTTT; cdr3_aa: CASRPSGQGFIPLHF
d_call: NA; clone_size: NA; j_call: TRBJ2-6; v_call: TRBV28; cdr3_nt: TGTGCCAGCAGTGCGGTAACCTCCGGGGCCAACGTCCTGACTTTC; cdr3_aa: CASSAVTSGANVLTF
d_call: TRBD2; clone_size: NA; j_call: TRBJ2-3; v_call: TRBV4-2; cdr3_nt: TGTGCCAGCAGCCAGCAACTAGCGGGAGGGAACCCTAGCACAGATACGCAGTATTTT; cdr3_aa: CASSQQLAGGNPSTDTQYF
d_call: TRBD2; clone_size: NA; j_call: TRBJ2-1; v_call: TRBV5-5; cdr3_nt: TGTGCCAGCAGCCCCGTAGCGGGAGGGAATGGTGATGAGCAGTTCTTC; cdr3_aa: CASSPVAGGNGDEQFF
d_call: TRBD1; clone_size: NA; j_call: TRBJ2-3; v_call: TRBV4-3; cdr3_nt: TGCGCCAGCAGCCAAGAGGGGGCAGGGGGTTGGACAGATACGCAGTATTTT; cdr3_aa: CASSQEGAGGWTDTQYF
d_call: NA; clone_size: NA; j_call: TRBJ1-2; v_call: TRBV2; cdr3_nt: TGTGCCAGCAGTGAAGCCATGAGACAGTCCTATGGCTACACCTTC; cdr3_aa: CASSEAMRQSYGYTF
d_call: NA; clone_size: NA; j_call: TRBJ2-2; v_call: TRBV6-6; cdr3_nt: TGTGCCAGCAGCGCCGATAGGACAGTGTTCACCGGGGAGCTGTTTTTT; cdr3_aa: CASSADRTVFTGELFF
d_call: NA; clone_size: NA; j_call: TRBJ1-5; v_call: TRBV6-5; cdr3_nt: TGTGCCAGCAGTTACGCCAGGAATCAGCCCCAGCATTTT; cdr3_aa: CASSYARNQPQHF
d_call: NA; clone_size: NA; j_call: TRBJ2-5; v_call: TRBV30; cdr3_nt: TGTGCCTGGAGTGACGGCAGAGGAGAGACCCAGTACTTC; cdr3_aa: CAWSDGRGETQYF